Listed here are 13 T cell receptor beta chains from one sample, sequenced in a study of blood T cell repertoires in COVID-19 (TCRdb year 2020). The library was built by means of the immunoSEQ multiplex PCR assay. TCRdb retrieved this table from immuneACCESS and kept in-frame rearrangements only. Not all clones are present; in checked studies, unresolved V genes account for under half, and no reason is known for the remainder. In this sample the table shows 95,000 to 150,000 clones, about 90% of which occur a single time. Clones ranked in the top ten supply 3.5% to 4% of the sample. Sample: peripheral blood. The origin of the receptors is a woman aged 55-70 years with COVID-19, enrolled during active disease.

A few counts support this clone. This chain joins TRBV9 and TRBJ1-1; no definite D call. The germline gives CDR1 SGDLS, CDR2 YYNGEE. Trimming removed 3 bases from V and 8 bases from J, with 20 bases in between. The CDR3 has 15 residues. The CDR3 is CASSGQVDFHPEAFF. In DNA, the CDR3 is TGTGCCAGCAGCGGGCAGGTGGACTTCCATCCGGAAGCTTTCTTT.

The J gene is TRBJ1-1, the V gene TRBV10-3; D gene unclear. V lost 2 bases, J lost 1 base, and 5 bases lay in between. The CDR3 covers 13 residues. Germline V gives CDR1 ENHRY, CDR2 SYGVKD. The CDR3 reads CAISEIKNTEAFF. The CDR3 DNA is TGTGCCATCAGTGAGATTAAGAACACTGAAGCTTTCTTT.

V is TRBV29-1 and J is TRBJ1-1; 11 positions match TRBD1. The CDR3 length is 13 residues. Germline V CDR1 and CDR2: SQVTM, ANQGSEA. With 6 bases clipped from V and 3 bases from J, the junction kept 3 bases outside the gene matches. CDR3 protein: CSVGTGGDTEAFF. In DNA, the CDR3 is TGCAGCGTAGGGACAGGGGGTGACACTGAAGCTTTCTTT. Full variable domain (rest looked up from reference TRBV29-1 and TRBJ1-1): SAVISQKPSRDICQRGTSLTIQCQVDSQVTMMFWYRQQPGQSLTLIATANQGSEATYESGFVIDKFPISRPNLTFSTLTVSNMSPEDSSIYLCSVGTGGDTEAFFGQGTRLTVV.

The chain recombines TRBV4-3 with TRBJ2-3, with TRBD1 as a possible D gene (5 bases). Germline V lookup: CDR1 LGHNA, CDR2 YSLEER. V lost 0 bases and J lost 2, with 12 bases in between. There are 16 residues in the CDR3. The CDR3 protein is CASSQETVPSTDTQYF. The CDR3 DNA reads as TGCGCCAGCAGCCAAGAGACAGTCCCCTCCACAGATACGCAGTATTTT.

V and J are TRBV5-4 and TRBJ1-2; 7 positions agree with TRBD1. The germline gives CDR1 SGHNT, CDR2 YYREEE (reference sequence). The CDR3 has 14 amino acids. Germline trimming cut 4 bases from V and 7 bases from J; bases unmatched to any gene: 10. The CDR3 protein is CASSGFRQGGGYTF. The CDR3 nucleotides read TGTGCCAGCAGCGGTTTCAGACAGGGAGGTGGCTACACCTTC.

The chain links TRBV2 to TRBJ1-5; D is uncertain. Trimming stripped 0 bases from V and 5 bases from J, with 14 bases between. There are 16 residues in the CDR3. Germline V gene data show CDR1 as SNHLY and CDR2 as FYNNEI. The CDR3 spells CASSEAPPRGYQPQHF. The CDR3 region has the DNA TGTGCCAGCAGTGAAGCGCCCCCTCGAGGATATCAGCCCCAGCATTTT.

The V call is TRBV18, the J call TRBJ1-2, with TRBD1 matching over 7 bases. The CDR3 length is 13 residues. Germline-derived CDR1 and CDR2 are KGHSH and LQKENI. With V trimmed by 2 bases and J by 8 bases, 5 bases remained unmatched. The CDR3 nucleotides read TGTGCCAGCTCACCAAAGGGGGCCGGAGGCTACACCTTC. Its translation: CASSPKGAGGYTF.

The chain combines TRBV4-2 with TRBJ2-1; 11 bases align to TRBD1. Germline trimming cut 4 bases from V and 9 bases from J; bases unmatched to any gene: 5. This CDR3 is 14 amino acids long. Germline loops: CDR1 LGHNA, CDR2 YNFKEQ. The CDR3 region has the DNA TGTGCCAGCAGCCCCGGACAGGGGGCGGGTGAGCAGTTCTTC. Its translation: CASSPGQGAGEQFF.

The chain uses TRBV5-1 and TRBJ1-1, with 9 bases aligning to TRBD1. Losses at the gene ends were 5 bases for V and 4 bases for J; bases not matched to a gene: 9. This CDR3 comprises 15 residues. The germline V gene encodes CDR1 SGHRS and CDR2 YFSETQ. The CDR3 loop reads CASSSDRGLVTEAFF. DNA for the CDR3: TGCGCCAGCAGTTCGGACAGGGGATTGGTCACTGAAGCTTTCTTT.

V gene TRBV27 combines with J gene TRBJ2-7; TRBD2 agrees at 7 bases. Germline V gene data show CDR1 as MNHEY and CDR2 as SMNVEV (reference sequence). The CDR3 contains 13 residues. The ends lost 2 bases at V and 7 bases at J; junction bases unmatched: 5. The chain's CDR3 is CASSLQRGLEQYF. DNA of the CDR3: TGTGCCAGCAGTTTACAGCGGGGTTTAGAGCAGTACTTC.

The DNA of the CDR3 is TGTGCCAGCAGCCAGACCCGCGGCTCTGGAAACACCATATATTTT. Its translation is CASSQTRGSGNTIYF. This sequence joins TRBV14 and TRBJ1-3, with D unresolved. This CDR3 is 15 amino acids long. Per the germline V gene, CDR1 is SGHDN and CDR2 is FVKESK. V lost 3 bases, J lost 0 bases, and 9 bases lay in between.

This clone occurred once. The chain recombines TRBV14 with TRBJ2-5; TRBD2 matches 11 bases. Unmatched junction bases numbered 7, after V lost 3 bases and J lost 4 bases. Germline V gene data show CDR1 as SGHDN and CDR2 as FVKESK. This CDR3 region has 16 residues. DNA of the CDR3: TGTGCCAGCAGCCAGTTTAGCGGGGGGGCCGCAGAGACCCAGTACTTC. Translation: CASSQFSGGAAETQYF.

The rearrangement links TRBV6-7 to TRBJ2-7; 10 bases map to TRBD2. Being an ORF, TRBV6-7 has a function that is uncertain. Losses at the gene ends were 4 bases for V and 6 bases for J; bases not matched to a gene: 9. There are 15 residues in the CDR3. The CDR3 nucleotides are TGTGCCAGCAGTTCCCCCCGCAGCGGGGGGGCCGAGCAGTACTTC. It specifies CASSSPRSGGAEQYF.